Detailed here is one T cell receptor (beta chain). Its target is unknown. The CDR3 loop spans 14 amino acids. CDR1 and CDR2 from the germline V gene are ENHRY and SYGVKD. V dropped 7 bases and J dropped 7; count of bases not matched to a gene: 11. Assay used: immunoSEQ multiplex PCR; TCRdb lists only in-frame clones, some missing. This sample has about 88,000 clones, with more than 75% found just once. The data were taken from a study of T cell responses to AZD1222 COVID-19 vaccine. Study-level results: It should be noted that donors were predominantly white British and more often female, and clonal diversity was possibly underestimated. The repertoires were collected only after the peak T cell response.

The chain has TRBV10-3 and TRBJ2-3; 7 positions match TRBD1. The TCR originated in an adult in good health. This specimen was peripheral blood, taken on day 0 of MenACWY control vaccination. The CDR3 spells CAITDGTETNTQYF. CDR3 bases: TGTGCCATCACCGACGGGACAGAGACGAATACGCAGTATTTT.